These 13 T cell receptor beta chains were all obtained from the same sample, sequenced in a study of PD-1 blockade in mismatch repair-deficient tumors. Some clones are missing from TCRdb's copy, which holds only in-frame ones; the method was immunoSEQ multiplex PCR. Of some 97,000 clones in the sample, 82% were seen once. Sequencing used peripheral blood, obtained about 36 weeks after starting pembrolizumab. These TCRs come from an adult with mismatch repair-deficient cancer.

The V gene is TRBV6-6, the J gene TRBJ1-1; perhaps TRBD1 as D (6 bases). CDR1 and CDR2 from the germline V gene are MNHNY and SVGAGI (reference sequence). The V end lost 6 bases, the J end lost 4 bases, and 12 bases lay between the germline ends. This CDR3 contains 13 residues. In DNA, the CDR3 is TGTGCCAGCAGCGACAGGATATCCACTGAAGCTTTCTTT. Residues: CASSDRISTEAFF.

The chain carries TRBV7-9 and TRBJ2-3, with D unclear. The CDR3 runs to 12 residues. The ends were cut back, 5 bases at V and 2 bases at J, with 5 bases in the middle. Germline loops: CDR1 SEHNR, CDR2 FQNEAQ (reference sequence). The CDR3 sequence is CASSRATDTQYF. In nucleotides, the CDR3 is TGTGCCAGCAGCCGAGCCACAGATACGCAGTATTTT. Supplemented by reference TRBV7-9 and TRBJ2-3, the full variable domain reads DTGVSQNPRHKITKRGQNVTFRCDPISEHNRLYWYRQTLGQGPEFLTYFQNEAQLEKSRLLSDRFSAERPKGSFSTLEIQRTEQGDSAMYLCASSRATDTQYFGPGTRLTVL.

J is TRBJ2-3 and V is TRBV11-3, with a possible D match to TRBD2 (6 bases). Trimming took off 3 bases at V and 0 bases at J, with 10 bases between the two ends. Looked up from germline, CDR1 is SGHNT and CDR2 is YENEEA. The CDR3 covers 15 residues. The CDR3 region is CASSLGGSSTDTQYF. CDR3 in DNA: TGTGCCAGCAGCTTGGGGGGATCTAGCACAGATACGCAGTATTTT.

This clone has just one count. The V and J genes are TRBV7-6 and TRBJ2-1; 10 bases map to TRBD1. The CDR3 runs 17 residues. CDR1 and CDR2 from the germline V gene are SGHVS and FNYEAQ. The trim removed 3 bases at V and 3 bases at J, leaving 8 bases unmatched. CDR3 in amino acids: CASSFAAWTGGYNEQFF. Here the CDR3 DNA reads TGTGCCAGCAGCTTCGCAGCGTGGACAGGGGGCTACAATGAGCAGTTCTTC.

The V call is TRBV11-2, the J call TRBJ2-1, with D perhaps matching TRBD1 or TRBD2 (5 bases each). V was cut by 0 bases and J by 8 bases, with 14 bases left in between. Per the germline V gene, CDR1 is SGHAT and CDR2 is FQNNGV. The CDR3 loop spans 15 amino acids. The CDR3: CASSLDMGEEDEQFF. The CDR3 bases are TGTGCCAGCAGCTTAGATATGGGGGAAGAGGATGAGCAGTTCTTC.

The chain's CDR3 is CAWSKGSYNEQFF. The CDR3 DNA follows: TGTGCCTGGAGTAAGGGCTCCTACAATGAGCAGTTCTTC. This chain uses TRBV30 with TRBJ2-1, with D unclear. The germline CDR1 and CDR2 sequences are GTSNPN and SVGIG (reference sequence). V was shortened by 2 bases and J by 0 bases, with 5 bases between the two germline ends. The length of the CDR3 is 13 residues.

The genes are TRBV15 and TRBJ2-7, with D perhaps matching TRBD1 (5 bases). The CDR3 covers 14 residues. Germline assignment: CDR1 LNHNV and CDR2 YYDKDF (reference sequence). V was shortened by 1 base and J by 6 bases, with 13 bases between the two germline ends. The CDR3 loop reads CATSRVAGLGEQYF. The CDR3, as DNA: TGTGCCACCAGCAGAGTGGCAGGGCTCGGCGAGCAGTACTTC.

By share, this clone counts as medium-sized. This rearrangement joins TRBV9 to TRBJ2-7, with D possibly matching TRBD2 (5 bases). V was cut by 4 bases and J by 7 bases, with 12 bases left in between. CDR1 and CDR2 (germline): SGDLS, YYNGEE. This CDR3 region has 12 residues. This CDR3 is CASSHSTGEQYF. The CDR3 DNA reads TGTGCCAGCAGCCACTCCACGGGGGAGCAGTACTTC.

The chain combines TRBV11-2 with TRBJ2-1, with TRBD2 as a possible D gene (6 bases). V was clipped by 7 bases and J by 1 base, with 11 bases between them. This CDR3 is 14 amino acids long. Germline CDR1 and CDR2: SGHAT and FQNNGV. CDR3 amino acids: CASTRDSSYNEQFF. The DNA for the CDR3 is TGTGCCAGCACGCGGGACTCTTCCTACAATGAGCAGTTCTTC. The entire variable domain, with the rest obtained from reference TRBV11-2 and TRBJ2-1, is as follows: EAGVAQSPRYKIIEKRQSVAFWCNPISGHATLYWYQQILGQGPKLLIQFQNNGVVDDSQLPKDRFSAERLKGVDSTLKIQPAKLEDSAVYLCASTRDSSYNEQFFGPGTRLTVL.

This chain links TRBV7-8 with TRBJ2-7, with 13 bases that match TRBD2. Germline CDR1 is SGHVS and CDR2 is FQNEAQ. The CDR3 runs 16 residues. J gave up 2 bases and V 5 bases, and 6 bases lay outside the gene matches. The CDR3 region has the DNA TGTGCCAGCAGCGGGGGACTAGCGGGATCTACCTACGAGCAGTACTTC. Translated: CASSGGLAGSTYEQYF.

The chain combines TRBV6-6 with TRBJ1-1; 9 bases are shared with TRBD1. Germline trimming cut 6 bases from V and 5 bases from J; bases unmatched to any gene: 7. The CDR3 runs 14 residues. The germline gives CDR1 MNHNY, CDR2 SVGAGI (reference sequence). The CDR3 coding sequence is TGTGCCAGCAGGTCACAGGGGGCGGGGACTGAAGCTTTCTTT. It specifies CASRSQGAGTEAFF.

The V and J genes are TRBV25-1 and TRBJ2-5; 8 bases fit TRBD2. V shed 3 bases and J 7 bases; nucleotides not matched to a gene: 7. Germline lookup yields CDR1 MGHDK and CDR2 SYGVNS. This CDR3 has 14 residues. The CDR3 protein is CASSEGAGAGTQYF. CDR3 DNA: TGTGCCAGCAGTGAGGGAGCGGGGGCGGGGACCCAGTACTTC. Looking up the rest from reference TRBV25-1 and TRBJ2-5 gives the full variable domain: EADIYQTPRYLVIGTGKKITLECSQTMGHDKMYWYQQDPGMELHLIHYSYGVNSTEKGDLSSESTVSRIRTEHFPLTLESARPSHTSQYLCASSEGAGAGTQYFGPGTRLLVL.

The chain carries TRBV21-1 and TRBJ2-7; the D segment call TRBD1 is taken from the table without a DNA check. TRBV21-1 is marked as a pseudogene. This CDR3 comprises 13 residues. The CDR3 reads CASSSRDRYEQYF. The DNA for the CDR3 is TGTGCCAGCAGCAGCCGGGACAGATACGAGCAGTACTTC.